Listed here are 30 T cell receptor beta chains from one sample, sequenced in a study of vaccination effects on CD4 cells after COVID-19. No cognate antigen is known for these TCRs. CD4+ T cells were isolated after less than 13 days of culture. Participants each got two BNT162b2 or mRNA-1273 vaccine doses. The assay was immunoSEQ multiplex PCR, and TCRdb's table has in-frame clones only and misses some. The profile shows about 45,000 clones, 65% to 80% of them singletons. Sequenced material: CD4+ T cells from PBMCs cultured without peptide, taken after COVID-19 vaccination. Receptor source: a human donor who received a COVID-19 vaccine.

The chain employs TRBV21-1 and TRBJ1-1. TRBV21-1 constitutes a pseudogene. This CDR3 spans 12 amino acids. Here the CDR3 reads CAPSGGNTEAFF. The CDR3 bases are TGTGCGCCGTCGGGGGGGAACACTGAAGCTTTCTTT.

The V call is TRBV19, the J call TRBJ1-2; D perhaps matches TRBD1 (6 bases). V lost 7 bases to trimming and J lost 0 bases, with 15 bases between them. Germline CDR1 LNHDA, CDR2 SQIVND (reference sequence). This CDR3 spans 15 amino acids. Here the CDR3 reads CASKEQGPANYGYTF. CDR3 in DNA: TGTGCCAGTAAGGAACAGGGCCCAGCTAACTATGGCTACACCTTC.

The chain recombines TRBV6-1 with TRBJ2-1; possibly TRBD2 for D (6 bases). The germline gives CDR1 MNHNS, CDR2 SASEGT. Trimming removed 0 bases from V and 6 bases from J, with 6 bases in between. There are 13 residues in the CDR3. This CDR3 reads CASSEAGSNEQFF. The CDR3 nucleotides read TGTGCCAGCAGTGAAGCCGGGAGCAATGAGCAGTTCTTC.

V is TRBV20-1 and J is TRBJ2-3; D uncertain. Germline V CDR1 and CDR2: DFQATT, SNEGSKA (reference sequence). With 6 bases removed from V and 4 bases from J, the gap between germline ends came to 8 bases. The CDR3 sequence is 11 residues long. CDR3 in DNA: TGCAGTGCCCCCCGGGCAGATACGCAGTATTTT. It specifies CSAPRADTQYF.

This chain connects TRBV9 to TRBJ1-4, with D hard to call. The V and J ends lost 0 bases and 10 bases respectively, with 10 bases between them. Germline CDR1 is SGDLS and CDR2 is YYNGEE. The CDR3 runs to 13 residues. As DNA, the CDR3 is TGTGCCAGCAGCGTAGGAGAGGGAGGAAAACTGTTTTTT. It yields the protein CASSVGEGGKLFF.

V is TRBV6-4 and J is TRBJ2-3; 10 positions agree with TRBD2. From germline, CDR1 is MRHNA and CDR2 SNTAGT. The CDR3 is 15 residues long. With 7 bases clipped from V and 2 bases from J, the junction kept 6 bases outside the gene matches. The CDR3 sequence: CASKSGTSVTDTQYF. Written as DNA, the CDR3 is TGTGCCAGCAAATCCGGGACTAGCGTCACAGATACGCAGTATTTT.

This chain connects TRBV14 to TRBJ2-7; D call uncertain. The V gene's germline CDR1 is SGHDN and CDR2 FVKESK. V was trimmed by 4 bases and J by 11 bases, leaving 15 bases between them. This CDR3 spans 12 amino acids. CDR3: CASSPLGLLEYF. The CDR3 DNA sequence: TGTGCCAGCAGCCCCCTTGGGCTCCTGGAGTACTTC.

The chain has TRBV19 and TRBJ2-4, with 12 bases identical to TRBD2. The CDR3 is made up of 20 amino acids. J gave up 0 bases and V 4 bases, and 13 bases lay outside the gene matches. Germline assignment: CDR1 LNHDA and CDR2 SQIVND (reference sequence). The CDR3 DNA reads TGTGCCAGTAGTACCCGACTAGCGGGAGATCAGGTGTCAGCCAAAAACATTCAGTACTTC. Encoded protein: CASSTRLAGDQVSAKNIQYF.

The V call is TRBV5-1, the J call TRBJ2-3; no clear D gene. Germline CDR1 reads SGHRS; CDR2 reads YFSETQ. The CDR3 has 12 residues. Between the trimmed V and J ends, which lost 4 bases and 2 bases, there was a span of 5 bases. The CDR3, as DNA: TGCGCCAGCAGCGGACCCACAGATACGCAGTATTTT. This codes for CASSGPTDTQYF. Drawing the rest from reference TRBV5-1 and TRBJ2-3, the complete variable domain is KAGVTQTPRYLIKTRGQQVTLSCSPISGHRSVSWYQQTPGQGLQFLFEYFSETQRNKGNFPGRFSGRQFSNSRSEMNVSTLELGDSALYLCASSGPTDTQYFGPGTRLTVL.

This chain joins TRBV4-1 and TRBJ2-1, with D unclear. This CDR3 is built from 15 residues. CDR1 and CDR2 (germline): MGHRA, YSYEKL. Trimming shortened V by 1 base and J by 6 bases, and 13 bases separated the two germline ends. CDR3 protein: CASSQVISGANEQFF. DNA of the CDR3: TGCGCCAGCAGCCAAGTAATATCTGGCGCCAATGAGCAGTTCTTC.

This rearrangement joins TRBV6-6 to TRBJ1-2; tentatively, D is TRBD1 (6 bases). This CDR3 is 13 amino acids long. The V gene's germline CDR1 is MNHNY and CDR2 SVGAGI (reference sequence). V was shortened by 2 bases and J by 5 bases, with 9 bases between the two germline ends. The CDR3 spells CASSYVQGYGYTF. The DNA of the CDR3 is TGTGCCAGCAGTTACGTACAGGGTTATGGCTACACCTTC.

DNA for the CDR3: TGTGCCAGCAGTGAGTCTAGCGGGAGAGTGAGAGGGGAGACCCAGTACTTC. It translates to CASSESSGRVRGETQYF. The chain employs TRBV6-1 and TRBJ2-5; TRBD2 matches 10 bases. This CDR3 has 17 amino acids. The J segment lost 5 bases and the V segment lost 3 bases, leaving 12 bases of the junction unmatched. From germline, CDR1 is MNHNS and CDR2 SASEGT.

This clone is labeled as medium-sized. The V and J genes are TRBV2 and TRBJ1-3, with 8 positions matching TRBD1. The CDR3 spans 15 residues. Germline trimming cut 7 bases from V and 4 bases from J; bases unmatched to any gene: 9. Per germline, CDR1 SNHLY and CDR2 FYNNEI. CDR3 loop: CASTNRGTGGNTIYF. The DNA for the CDR3 is TGTGCCAGCACTAACCGCGGGACAGGCGGAAACACCATATATTTT.

The chain employs TRBV6-1 and TRBJ1-4; D is uncertain. From germline, CDR1 is MNHNS and CDR2 SASEGT. The CDR3 contains 13 residues. V was clipped by 1 base and J by 6 bases, with 6 bases between them. The CDR3 sequence: CASSEVEDEKLFF. The CDR3 DNA is TGTGCCAGCAGTGAAGTGGAGGATGAAAAACTGTTTTTT.

The chain's CDR3 is CASSELRGGSYEQYF. The DNA of the CDR3 is TGTGCCAGCAGTGAACTGAGGGGAGGGTCCTACGAGCAGTACTTC. This chain uses TRBV6-1 with TRBJ2-7, with 7 positions matching TRBD2. This CDR3 region has 15 residues. V lost 2 bases to trimming and J lost 1 base; unmatched junction nucleotides: 5. Germline values: CDR1 MNHNS, CDR2 SASEGT.

There are a few counts of this clone. The rearrangement links TRBV6-5 to TRBJ2-1; D gene ambiguous. The CDR3 has 14 residues. CDR1 is MNHEY, CDR2 SVGAGI, per germline. Trimming took 4 bases from V and 0 from J, leaving 7 bases between them. CDR3 sequence: CASSWLRSYNEQFF. The CDR3, as DNA: TGTGCCAGCAGTTGGCTACGCTCCTACAATGAGCAGTTCTTC.

The chain employs TRBV4-1 and TRBJ1-4; 10 bases match TRBD1. J lost 10 bases, V lost 4 bases, and 12 bases had no gene match. CDR3 length: 16 residues. Germline CDR1 reads MGHRA; CDR2 reads YSYEKL. CDR3 protein: CASSLPLGQGVGKLFF. DNA of the CDR3: TGCGCCAGCAGCCTTCCCCTTGGACAGGGGGTAGGAAAACTGTTTTTT.

The chain employs TRBV5-8 and TRBJ1-5, with a tentative D call TRBD1 (5 bases). The CDR3 runs to 13 residues. V was trimmed by 1 base and J by 5 bases, leaving 7 bases between them. Germline V gene lookup returns CDR1 SGHTS and CDR2 YDEGEE. The CDR3 here is CASSLLGDQPQHF. DNA for the CDR3: TGTGCCAGCAGCTTGCTGGGGGATCAGCCCCAGCATTTT.

V and J are TRBV29-1 and TRBJ2-6; TRBD1 aligns across 9 bases. The CDR3 totals 16 residues. CDR1 and CDR2 from the germline V gene are SQVTM and ANQGSEA. CDR3 nucleotide sequence: TGCAGTGCCGGGACAGGGCCCTTCTCTGGGGCCAACGTCCTGACTTTC. Translated, it gives CSAGTGPFSGANVLTF.

The chain links TRBV4-1 to TRBJ1-1; D is undetermined. The germline gives CDR1 MGHRA, CDR2 YSYEKL. The length of the CDR3 is 18 residues. The V end lost 0 bases, the J end lost 1 base, and 18 bases lay between the germline ends. The CDR3, as DNA: TGCGCCAGCAGCCAAGATCTGGGAGGCAGTTTTTGGAACACTGAAGCTTTCTTT. It is translated as CASSQDLGGSFWNTEAFF.

There are a few counts of this clone. The chain joins TRBV7-2 to TRBJ2-3, with a tentative D call TRBD2 (6 bases). Trimming cost V 1 base and J 2 bases, with 13 bases left between them. CDR1 is SGHTA, CDR2 FQGNSA, per germline. The length of the CDR3 is 16 residues. CDR3 residues: CASSLVGAGFTDTQYF. DNA for the CDR3: TGTGCCAGCAGCTTAGTCGGGGCGGGGTTCACAGATACGCAGTATTTT.

The chain combines TRBV4-2 with TRBJ2-3; D is unclear. The germline V gene has CDR1 LGHNA and CDR2 YNFKEQ. V dropped 0 bases and J dropped 0 bases, with 13 bases sitting between them. The CDR3 sequence is 17 residues long. The CDR3 spells CASSQDRLIRSTDTQYF. CDR3 in DNA: TGTGCCAGCAGCCAAGATCGACTGATACGGAGCACAGATACGCAGTATTTT.

This chain uses TRBV5-1 with TRBJ2-5; D possibly corresponds to TRBD1 (6 bases). The CDR3 runs 15 residues. Trimming stripped 2 bases from V and 5 bases from J, with 16 bases between. Germline CDR1 and CDR2: SGHRS and YFSETQ. The CDR3 DNA sequence: TGCGCCAGCAGCTTTAGTAGGGCCAGGGGTGAGACCCAGTACTTC. Its protein is CASSFSRARGETQYF. The full variable domain, its missing parts supplied by reference TRBV5-1 and TRBJ2-5, is KAGVTQTPRYLIKTRGQQVTLSCSPISGHRSVSWYQQTPGQGLQFLFEYFSETQRNKGNFPGRFSGRQFSNSRSEMNVSTLELGDSALYLCASSFSRARGETQYFGPGTRLLVL.

This chain joins TRBV2 and TRBJ2-2; D uncertain. V was pared by 1 base and J by 5 bases, with 11 bases between. CDR3 length: 15 amino acids. CDR1 is SNHLY, CDR2 FYNNEI, per germline. The DNA for the CDR3 is TGTGCCAGCAGTGAAGTGGCAGCCGGGACCGGGGAGCTGTTTTTT. This sequence encodes CASSEVAAGTGELFF.

The chain combines TRBV7-8 with TRBJ2-5, with 13 bases that match TRBD2. The CDR3 consists of 16 residues. Germline V lookup: CDR1 SGHVS, CDR2 FQNEAQ. With 1 base clipped from V and 5 bases from J, the junction kept 4 bases outside the gene matches. In DNA form, the CDR3 reads TGTGCCAGCAGCTTAGGGACTAGCGGGAGCTCTGAGACCCAGTACTTC. Encoded protein: CASSLGTSGSSETQYF.

This clone was picked up a small number of times. The gene calls are TRBV15 and TRBJ1-5; D unclear. CDR3 length: 15 residues. The germline V gene encodes CDR1 LNHNV and CDR2 YYDKDF (reference sequence). The V end was cut by 0 bases, the J end by 4 bases, with 10 bases between. The DNA for the CDR3 is TGTGCCACCAGCAGAGATAAGGGTCTAAATCAGCCCCAGCATTTT. Encoded protein: CATSRDKGLNQPQHF.

CDR3 nucleotides: TGCGCCAGCAGCTTGGCTCCGGGGGGGGCTGGTCATGAGCAGTTCTTC. Translated, it gives CASSLAPGGAGHEQFF. This rearrangement joins TRBV5-1 to TRBJ2-1; 8 bases are a match to TRBD2. The CDR3 is made up of 16 amino acids. Germline V CDR1 and CDR2: SGHRS, YFSETQ. The J segment lost 8 bases and the V segment lost 0 bases, leaving 10 bases of the junction unmatched.

The chain carries TRBV6-2 or TRBV6-3 and TRBJ2-7; D is unclear. The germline CDR1 and CDR2 sequences are MNHEY and SVGEGT. There are 14 residues in the CDR3. Trimming took off 4 bases at V and 1 base at J, with 11 bases between the two ends. In nucleotides, the CDR3 is TGTGCCAGCAGTTCACTACGAACTTCCTACGAGCAGTACTTC. Its translation: CASSSLRTSYEQYF.

V usage is TRBV6-5 and J usage is TRBJ1-1; D possibly corresponds to TRBD1 (5 bases). V was cut by 4 bases and J by 5 bases, with 14 bases left in between. Germline assignment: CDR1 MNHEY and CDR2 SVGAGI. This CDR3 contains 14 residues. The CDR3 nucleotides are TGTGCCAGCAGTTCCTCGGGGCCGGAGACTGAAGCTTTCTTT. This translates into CASSSSGPETEAFF.

This chain uses TRBV9 with TRBJ2-2; no clear D gene. This CDR3 spans 15 amino acids. Deletions cut 0 bases from V and 1 base from J, with 7 bases between. CDR1 is SGDLS, CDR2 YYNGEE, per germline. The CDR3: CASSVDQLNTGELFF. CDR3 DNA sequence: TGTGCCAGCAGCGTAGACCAGTTGAACACCGGGGAGCTGTTTTTT.